The T cell receptor (beta chain) under discussion was sequenced for a study of T-cell reconstitution after alpha-beta-depleted transplantation in children. Unique molecular identifiers were used to barcode this TCRbeta library. One entry per CDR3 protein, called by TCRdb with MiXCR from the PCR reads. The data contain about 110,000 distinct CDR3 sequences, 10% of them singletons. V gave up 1 base and J gave up 3 bases, with 9 bases separating them. The germline V gene has CDR1 SGHVS and CDR2 FNYEAQ. The CDR3 extends over 14 amino acids. This clonotype was counted at least ten times. The sample consisted of PBMCs from the stem cell graft donor, taken from the stem cell graft. The sequence was obtained from a human donor who donated a stem cell graft to a child with acute lymphoblastic leukemia. This chain joins TRBV7-6 and TRBJ2-5; D not resolved. In DNA, the CDR3 is TGTGCCAGCAGCTTAGTGGGCAGCAAAGAGACCCAGTACTTC. This gives the protein CASSLVGSKETQYF.